The 7 T cell receptor beta chains presented below share a single source sample, sequenced in a study of a mutant IDH1 vaccine in newly diagnosed glioma. Documented time point: week 5, during vaccination. Vaccination used 300 ug of mutant IDH1 20-mer peptide per dose, with topical imiquimod. Profiling relied on immunoSEQ multiplex PCR, and the TCRdb table lists in-frame clones only, not all of them. The data contain about 38,000 clones, about four fifths of them singletons. Their recognized antigens are unknown. The sequenced sample was PBMCs, obtained from a glioma patient whose treatment included an IDH1 peptide vaccine. These receptors were taken from a man aged 35-49 years with glioma.

The V call is TRBV5-6, the J call TRBJ2-7; D possibly corresponds to TRBD2 (5 bases). V was shortened by 0 bases and J by 3 bases, with 7 bases between the two germline ends. The CDR3 extends over 13 amino acids. Germline-derived CDR1 and CDR2 are SGHDT and YYEEEE. The DNA for the CDR3 is TGTGCCAGCAGCTTGGGGGCGGGCTACGAGCAGTACTTC. Protein product: CASSLGAGYEQYF.

This clone appeared a few times. The CDR3 here is CASSQDGGHTEAFF. CDR3 sequence (DNA): TGTGCCAGCAGCCAAGATGGGGGGCACACTGAAGCTTTCTTT. This sequence joins TRBV14 and TRBJ1-1, with D maybe TRBD1 (6 bases). Germline V CDR1 and CDR2: SGHDN, FVKESK. The ends were cut back, 0 bases at V and 3 bases at J, with 8 bases in the middle. CDR3 length equals 14 residues.

This rearrangement joins TRBV5-1 to TRBJ1-6; maybe TRBD1 (5 bases). V was clipped by 0 bases and J by 6 bases, with 10 bases between them. The CDR3 runs to 15 residues. Looked up from germline, CDR1 is SGHRS and CDR2 is YFSETQ. The CDR3 sequence: CASSLETAFNSPLHF. The CDR3 DNA is TGCGCCAGCAGCTTGGAGACAGCTTTTAATTCACCCCTCCACTTT. Drawing the rest from reference TRBV5-1 and TRBJ1-6, the complete variable domain is KAGVTQTPRYLIKTRGQQVTLSCSPISGHRSVSWYQQTPGQGLQFLFEYFSETQRNKGNFPGRFSGRQFSNSRSEMNVSTLELGDSALYLCASSLETAFNSPLHFGNGTRLTVT.

This sequence joins TRBV4-2 and TRBJ1-1; D is ambiguous. V was trimmed by 4 bases and J by 0 bases, leaving 18 bases between them. Germline V CDR1 and CDR2: LGHNA, YNFKEQ. The CDR3 sequence is 17 residues long. The CDR3 reads CASSPIFQDTMNTEAFF. CDR3 in DNA: TGTGCCAGCAGCCCGATCTTCCAAGACACAATGAACACTGAAGCTTTCTTT.

This chain links TRBV6-6 with TRBJ2-2; 7 nucleotides align to TRBD2. Unmatched junction bases numbered 5, after V lost 0 bases and J lost 4 bases. The CDR3 is 16 residues long. Germline V gene sequence: CDR1 MNHNY, CDR2 SVGAGI (reference sequence). The CDR3 sequence is CASSYSGGVGTGELFF. CDR3 in DNA: TGTGCCAGCAGTTACTCGGGGGGGGTAGGCACCGGGGAGCTGTTTTTT.

The rearrangement joins TRBV6-5 to TRBJ1-1; no reliable D call. The CDR3 extends over 12 amino acids. V was pared by 8 bases and J by 2 bases, with 9 bases between. Germline CDR1 and CDR2: MNHEY and SVGAGI. CDR3 loop: CASGRRNTEAFF. In DNA form, the CDR3 reads TGTGCCAGCGGGAGGAGAAACACTGAAGCTTTCTTT.

The chain uses TRBV6-6 and TRBJ1-4; tentative D call: TRBD1 (6 bases). The CDR3 contains 14 residues. Germline V gene sequence: CDR1 MNHNY, CDR2 SVGAGI (reference sequence). V was clipped by 11 bases and J by 7 bases, with 20 bases between them. DNA for the CDR3: TGTGCCGTCAACCGGGGGGGGGCGGGTGAAAAACTGTTTTTT. It encodes CAVNRGGAGEKLFF.